The entry below gives a single T cell receptor beta chain sequence along with its context. This record belongs to a study of blood T cells in healthy people across ages. On the study more broadly: Roughly one uniquely barcoded beta molecule per two T cells was captured.

A J-beta primer mix and a sample-barcoded 5' primer were used in a second PCR of roughly 7 to 12 cycles. Each CDR3 protein is one row after TCRdb ran MiXCR on the 5' RACE reads. This sample has about 670,000 distinct CDR3 sequences, with about 51% found just once. The TCR sequence derives from an elderly woman in good health. Sequenced material: blood.

The CDR3: CASGMGENQPQHF. DNA for the CDR3: TGTGCCAGCGGAATGGGGGAAAATCAGCCCCAGCATTTT. The genes are TRBV9 and TRBJ1-5; TRBD1 might be the D (5 bases). V was shortened by 7 bases and J by 4 bases, with 12 bases between the two germline ends. CDR3 length: 13 residues. In germline, CDR1 is SGDLS, CDR2 YYNGEE.